This T cell receptor beta chain was sequenced for a study of shared clonotypes between healthy human individuals (dated by TCRdb to 2020 to 2022). About the study as a whole: The cohort comprised two women and three men aged 18 to 49 years. For each donor, three plates each were used for CD4 naive and CD4 memory, two plates were used for CD8 naive, and one plate was used for CD8 memory. To estimate repertoire size and how much clonotype sharing occurs between individuals, the study deeply sequenced the blood TCR repertoires of a handful of healthy adults. Libraries were prepared and TCR repertoires were sequenced by different laboratories using diverse techniques, in order to increase sequencing depth and limit assay-specific biases. Between about 0.8 and 9 billion PBMCs per donor were obtained by leukapheresis.

The donors were healthy, HIV-negative adults with no recently reported acute infections or vaccinations. Only Caucasian adults living in Nashville, Tennessee, USA were represented among the donors. Magnetic negative selection was used to enrich CD4+ T cells, after which naive cells were positively selected on CD45RA and the negative fraction became the memory subset. Blood was collected by leukapheresis, and PBMCs were isolated by Ficoll-Histopaque density gradient centrifugation and then cryopreserved in liquid nitrogen vapor phase. Analytical flow cytometry was used to check the purity and quantity of each magnetically sorted T cell population. Genomic DNA was isolated from each sorted fraction and quantified by UV absorbance on a Nanodrop 2000c. TCR CDR3 regions were amplified from genomic DNA by multiplex PCR using the deep immunoSEQ assay. For each cell subset, the extracted genomic DNA was distributed evenly across all wells of several immunoSEQ 96-well plates, and each plate served as one replicate. For sorted subsets, approximately 200 ng of genomic DNA, equivalent to roughly 33,000 T cell genomes, went into each replicate PCR. Purified libraries were quantified with a Qubit 3.0 fluorometer, sized on a Bioanalyzer 2100, and re-quantified with the KAPA Library Quantification kit. Every immunoSEQ 96-well plate was sequenced on a separate single-read 150-cycle Illumina NextSeq 550 flow cell. The authors' analysis ran thus. Because only junctional sequences without quality scores were contained in the immunoSEQ output, filtering matching that applied to full-length reads could not be performed. Sequences were annotated with PyIR, a Python wrapper for IgBLAST v1.9, using IMGT germline references to assign V/J genes and CDR3. Reads were removed for weak V/J assignments (E-value above 1e-6), missing CDR3, stop codons, out-of-frame junctions, or ambiguous translated residues. V3J clonotypes were defined by identical inferred V gene, J gene, and CDR3 amino acid sequence. The percentage overlap between two repertoires was calculated by dividing the number of shared unique clonotypes by the size of the smaller repertoire. Repertoire richness was assessed with RTK rarefaction, the Chao1 estimator, and Recon v2.1 estimates of unobserved clonotypes. Generation probabilities were computed with OLGA for all TCRbeta clonotypes obtained by the gDNA method from four donors. TCRdb limited this immuneACCESS table to in-frame rearrangements with V and J called. A share of clones is missing; checked studies link under half to unresolved V genes, and the rest is unexplained. D and trimming were read from the DNA, whereas the V and J calls and clone size are those reported in that table. The sample table holds a few million clones, of which approximately 90% were seen once. The top ten constitute under 0.15% of the sample.

Concerning this clone: The antigen this receptor binds is unknown. Base quality data are lacking; no much larger clone is found one base away.

Overall results and qualifications from the work: Pairwise subsampling indicated that sequencing depth was expected to affect the degree of clonotype sharing among donors. Sharing across a few donors was observed for approximately 5% of naive CD4, around 3.5% of naive CD8, 2.3% of memory CD4, and less than 0.45% of memory CD8 clonotypes. Because the study included a small number of donors, the genetic and exposure-history diversity represented was limited. Higher generation probabilities were observed for clonotypes shared by all four sorted-subset donors than for non-shared clonotypes. Naive subsets generally had larger estimated clonotype richness than memory subsets. Even with the large sequencing depth, rarefaction of the sorted-subset datasets indicated that sequencing was incomplete. Only blood was sampled, and tissue TCR repertoires likely differ from those in blood.

The CDR3, cysteine through phenylalanine, is 15 amino acids long. The sequence is cut down to CDR3 DNA, 45 bases in frame from base 1. Trimmed from V: 2 bases; trimmed from J: 3 bases; junction bases lacking a gene match: 5. As encoded in the germline V gene, CDR1 is SNHLY while CDR2 is FYNNEI. Sequencing used naive CD4+ T cells sorted from blood. The sample's cell subset or site, from its label and the paper: CD45RA+ positively selected. The chain links TRBV2 with TRBJ2-7, with TRBD2 identical over 9 junction bases. This receptor was taken from a man between 18 and 29 years old in good health. The CDR3 region has the sequence CASSEILAGHYEQYF. The DNA sequence follows: TGTGCCAGCAGTGAAATCCTAGCGGGACACTACGAGCAGTACTTC.